Reported below is one T cell receptor (beta chain). This sample is part of a study of cytomegalovirus exposure and HLA in healthy donors. About the research overall: Researchers found that less than 90% of almost 400 genotyped donors fell within the Caucasian-associated ancestry cluster.

V gave up 3 bases and J gave up 10 bases, with 16 bases separating them. The CDR3 spans 15 residues. Germline V lookup: CDR1 MDHEN, CDR2 SYDVKM. This PCR relied on a set of 60 Vbeta primers and 13 Jbeta primers. TCRdb's table, derived via immunoSEQ multiplex PCR, lists solely in-frame clones and lacks some. This table holds under 150,000 clones, about four fifths found once. The specimen sequenced was PBMCs. V usage is TRBV28 and J usage is TRBJ1-6; weak D call: TRBD1 (6 bases). The source of this sequence is a male donor in good health and CMV-seropositive. DNA of the CDR3: TGTGCCAGCAGTTTGTACAGGGAAATTAGGTCACCCCTCCACTTT. This codes for CASSLYREIRSPLHF.